This T cell receptor (beta chain) was sequenced for a study of brain metastases from non-small cell lung cancer. For this clone: Antigen specificity is unknown.

Study results and limitations: Expanded T-cell clones appeared in around 68% of brain metastases over primaries. Brain metastases had lower T-cell infiltration than primary tumors. TCR repertoires overlapped largely between brain metastases and matched primaries.

The repertoire was sequenced with immunoSEQ multiplex PCR; TCRdb's copy has only in-frame clones and lacks some. The sample yields 2,500 or so clones, more than 65% seen once. Specimen: primary lung tumor tissue. This TCR was recovered from a donor over 35 with non-small cell lung cancer.

The CDR3 sequence: CASSLAPYEQYF. In DNA, the CDR3 is TGTGCCAGCAGTCTCGCTCCCTACGAGCAGTACTTC. V gene TRBV12-3 or TRBV12-4 combines with J gene TRBJ2-7; D remains unclear. The CDR3 has 12 residues. V was cut by 5 bases and J by 2 bases, with 7 bases left in between.